Shown below are 17 T cell receptor beta chains from a single sample sequenced in a study of blood T cell repertoires in COVID-19. Produced via immunoSEQ multiplex PCR; TCRdb's table is partial and in-frame only. The table shows fewer than 500,000 clones, with around 88% occurring only once. The sequencing input was peripheral blood. The source of these receptors is a woman in her 30s with acute or convalescent COVID-19.

The chain employs TRBV6-5 and TRBJ1-2; no clear D. V shed 5 bases and J shed 5 bases, with 15 bases lying between them. This CDR3 has 14 residues. Germline V gene sequence: CDR1 MNHEY, CDR2 SVGAGI. Here the CDR3 DNA reads TGTGCCAGCAGTCCCCGGGGAGTAGGGTATGGCTACACCTTC. This codes for CASSPRGVGYGYTF.

The chain uses TRBV27 and TRBJ2-4; D gene ambiguous. Germline CDR1 reads MNHEY; CDR2 reads SMNVEV (reference sequence). V dropped 9 bases and J dropped 15 bases, with 24 bases sitting between them. This CDR3 contains 13 residues. The CDR3 sequence: CARPPSFLYRWYF. The CDR3 nucleotides read TGTGCCAGACCTCCTTCGTTTCTCTATCGTTGGTACTTC.

This clone occurred once. The chain combines TRBV6-2 or TRBV6-3 with TRBJ1-5; the D is unclear. Trimming took off 3 bases at V and 0 bases at J, with 12 bases between the two ends. CDR1 is MNHEY and CDR2 is SVGEGT in the germline V gene. The CDR3 is 16 amino acids. The CDR3 is CASSYRQTYSNQPQHF. The CDR3 DNA reads as TGTGCCAGCAGTTATCGGCAGACATATAGCAATCAGCCCCAGCATTTT.

V usage is TRBV2 and J usage is TRBJ1-1; 8 bases are a match to TRBD1. The V segment lost 5 bases and the J segment 0 bases; nucleotides outside the gene matches: 5. CDR1 is SNHLY, CDR2 FYNNEI, per germline. The CDR3 consists of 15 residues. The CDR3 region is CASSLQGAVNTEAFF. The CDR3 bases are TGTGCCAGCAGTCTTCAGGGGGCTGTGAACACTGAAGCTTTCTTT.

V is TRBV6-2 or TRBV6-3 and J is TRBJ1-1; 9 bases are a match to TRBD1. The CDR3 is 15 amino acids. V lost 7 bases to trimming and J lost 4 bases; unmatched junction nucleotides: 10. The germline gives CDR1 MNHEY, CDR2 SVGEGT. The CDR3 reads CASTYPGQGITEAFF. CDR3 sequence (DNA): TGTGCCAGCACTTATCCGGGACAGGGAATCACTGAAGCTTTCTTT.

V is TRBV10-3 and J is TRBJ1-2; perhaps TRBD1 as D (5 bases). V lost 3 bases and J 4 bases, leaving 18 bases between the germline ends. The CDR3 runs to 16 residues. CDR1 ENHRY and CDR2 SYGVKD come from the germline V gene. The CDR3 is CAISDPGRRSVYGYTF. The CDR3 DNA is TGTGCCATCAGTGACCCAGGGCGTCGTTCGGTCTATGGCTACACCTTC.

The genes are TRBV5-1 and TRBJ1-1; 9 bases align to TRBD1. Germline lookup yields CDR1 SGHRS and CDR2 YFSETQ. The length of the CDR3 is 15 residues. Trimming cost V 4 bases and J 5 bases; bases outside gene matches: 9. The CDR3 here is CASSTGDRESTEAFF. Written as DNA, the CDR3 is TGCGCCAGCAGCACGGGGGACAGGGAGTCGACTGAAGCTTTCTTT.

The chain employs TRBV11-2 and TRBJ2-1, with a tentative D call TRBD2 (5 bases). Germline CDR1 and CDR2: SGHAT and FQNNGV. The CDR3 contains 13 residues. Trimming removed 3 bases at V and 7 bases at J, with 10 bases between. The CDR3 spells CASSFRGPNEQFF. CDR3 nucleotide sequence: TGTGCCAGCAGCTTTCGGGGTCCTAATGAGCAGTTCTTC.

The rearrangement uses TRBV6-4 and TRBJ2-2; tentative D call: TRBD1 (6 bases). The CDR3 sequence is 13 residues long. Germline values: CDR1 MRHNA, CDR2 SNTAGT. The V and J ends lost 4 bases and 6 bases respectively, with 9 bases between them. CDR3 loop: CASSAYRAGELFF. CDR3 in DNA: TGTGCCAGCAGTGCATACAGGGCCGGGGAGCTGTTTTTT.

The chain has TRBV27 and TRBJ2-1, with 12 bases matching TRBD2. CDR1 MNHEY and CDR2 SMNVEV come from the germline V gene (reference sequence). With 3 bases clipped from V and 4 bases from J, the junction kept 7 bases outside the gene matches. The CDR3 consists of 17 residues. The CDR3 protein is CASSFLPLAGGYNEQFF. CDR3 DNA sequence: TGTGCCAGCAGTTTCCTACCACTAGCGGGGGGATACAATGAGCAGTTCTTC.

The chain couples TRBV30 to TRBJ2-7; 10 bases fit TRBD1. CDR3 length: 18 amino acids. Germline-derived CDR1 and CDR2 are GTSNPN and SVGIG (reference sequence). With 2 bases clipped from V and 2 bases from J, the junction kept 15 bases outside the gene matches. The CDR3 is CAWSTLRDRGVRTYEQYF. The CDR3 DNA is TGTGCCTGGAGTACCCTCCGGGACAGGGGAGTACGGACCTACGAGCAGTACTTC.

This clone was recorded once. The chain combines TRBV30 with TRBJ1-2, with D possibly being TRBD1 (5 bases). The V end lost 4 bases, the J end lost 4 bases, and 13 bases lay between the germline ends. The CDR3 runs to 13 residues. Germline V gene sequence: CDR1 GTSNPN, CDR2 SVGIG (reference sequence). CDR3 region: CAWIPQGIYGYTF. CDR3 sequence (DNA): TGTGCCTGGATCCCGCAGGGAATCTATGGCTACACCTTC.

In DNA form, the CDR3 reads TGTGCCAGCAGCTTAAGCCGGCACGGGGGCTCCTACGAGCAGTACTTC. This gives the protein CASSLSRHGGSYEQYF. The rearrangement uses TRBV7-8 and TRBJ2-7; D may be TRBD2 (6 bases). V lost 2 bases and J 0 bases, leaving 14 bases between the germline ends. CDR1 and CDR2 from the germline V gene are SGHVS and FQNEAQ. This CDR3 has 16 residues.

This sequence joins TRBV11-2 and TRBJ1-2; D uncertain. This CDR3 has 15 residues. V was pared by 2 bases and J by 4 bases, with 14 bases between. CDR1 and CDR2 from the germline V gene are SGHAT and FQNNGV. In DNA, the CDR3 is TGTGCCAGCAGCTTAAACTCCCGGCTAGGCTATGGCTACACCTTC. Translation gives CASSLNSRLGYGYTF.

The chain recombines TRBV5-1 with TRBJ2-7; 7 nucleotides align to TRBD1. Germline lookup yields CDR1 SGHRS and CDR2 YFSETQ. The CDR3 totals 13 residues. Unmatched junction bases numbered 6, after V lost 6 bases and J lost 3 bases. This chain's CDR3 is CASTRGPFYEQYF. As DNA, the CDR3 is TGCGCCAGCACTAGGGGGCCGTTCTACGAGCAGTACTTC.

This chain joins TRBV27 and TRBJ2-7; the match to TRBD2 covers 7 bases. Germline CDR1 is MNHEY and CDR2 is SMNVEV (reference sequence). With V trimmed by 2 bases and J by 3 bases, 13 bases remained unmatched. CDR3 size: 17 residues. CDR3 protein: CASSLLPLASSYYEQYF. The CDR3 DNA reads as TGTGCCAGCAGTTTACTGCCACTAGCGAGCTCCTACTACGAGCAGTACTTC.

The V call is TRBV11-2, the J call TRBJ1-6, with TRBD1 as a possible D gene (6 bases). CDR1 is SGHAT, CDR2 FQNNGV, per germline. CDR3 size: 15 residues. Between the trimmed V and J ends, which lost 2 bases and 7 bases, there was a span of 12 bases. In nucleotides, the CDR3 is TGTGCCAGCAGCTTACATCAGGGGAAGAATTCACCCCTCCACTTT. This encodes CASSLHQGKNSPLHF. Variable domain in full (rest from reference TRBV11-2 and TRBJ1-6): EAGVAQSPRYKIIEKRQSVAFWCNPISGHATLYWYQQILGQGPKLLIQFQNNGVVDDSQLPKDRFSAERLKGVDSTLKIQPAKLEDSAVYLCASSLHQGKNSPLHFGNGTRLTVT.